The 18 T cell receptor beta chains in this list originate from one sample, sequenced in a study of radiotherapy plus CTLA-4 blockade in lung cancer. The repertoire was sequenced with immunoSEQ multiplex PCR; TCRdb's copy has only in-frame clones and lacks some. This table has roughly 98,000 clones, approximately 82% appearing once. The sequencing here drew on peripheral blood, taken from a patient treated with radiotherapy plus ipilimumab. These receptor sequences come from a human donor with non-small cell lung cancer that progressed on radiotherapy plus ipilimumab.

The rearrangement links TRBV7-6 to TRBJ1-4; 11 bases agree with TRBD1. CDR3 length equals 17 residues. Germline V gives CDR1 SGHVS, CDR2 FNYEAQ. V dropped 5 bases and J dropped 5; count of bases not matched to a gene: 10. The CDR3 region is CASSPRTGGAKNEKLFF. DNA for the CDR3: TGTGCCAGCAGCCCAAGGACAGGGGGCGCAAAGAATGAAAAACTGTTTTTT.

The V gene is TRBV27, the J gene TRBJ2-7; TRBD1 matches 12 bases. V dropped 2 bases and J dropped 7; count of bases not matched to a gene: 6. The CDR3 length is 15 residues. Germline CDR1 MNHEY, CDR2 SMNVEV (reference sequence). The CDR3 loop is CASSLVGQGAGEQYF. The DNA of the CDR3 is TGTGCCAGCAGTTTAGTGGGACAGGGGGCTGGGGAGCAGTACTTC.

This clone was observed a single time. The chain links TRBV11-2 to TRBJ2-6, with a weak D call TRBD2 (6 bases). The CDR3 spans 14 residues. V lost 4 bases and J 2 bases, leaving 6 bases between the germline ends. Germline CDR1 reads SGHAT; CDR2 reads FQNNGV. This CDR3 is CASSWGAGANVLTF. The CDR3 DNA follows: TGTGCCAGCAGCTGGGGGGCTGGGGCCAACGTCCTGACTTTC.

The rearrangement joins TRBV2 to TRBJ2-5, with 11 bases fitting TRBD2. CDR3 length: 13 amino acids. The germline V gene has CDR1 SNHLY and CDR2 FYNNEI. V was pared by 2 bases and J by 9 bases, with 2 bases of the junction left unmatched. In nucleotides, the CDR3 is TGTGCCAGCAGTGAATTTAGCGGGGGGGCCCAGTACTTC. It specifies CASSEFSGGAQYF.

This clone showed up just a few times. This rearrangement joins TRBV7-2 to TRBJ2-1; no firm D call. Trimming took 2 bases from V and 4 from J, leaving 9 bases between them. This CDR3 spans 14 amino acids. In germline, CDR1 is SGHTA, CDR2 FQGNSA. The CDR3 protein is CASSLNPAYNEQFF. Written as DNA, the CDR3 is TGTGCCAGCAGCTTAAATCCAGCTTACAATGAGCAGTTCTTC.

The rearrangement joins TRBV13 to TRBJ2-7; D might be TRBD1 (6 bases). This CDR3 contains 13 residues. Germline V lookup: CDR1 PRHDT, CDR2 FYEKMQ (reference sequence). With 6 bases removed from V and 5 bases from J, the gap between germline ends came to 14 bases. CDR3 nucleotide sequence: TGTGCCAGCAGACAGGCAGGGGTCCACGAGCAGTACTTC. Amino acids: CASRQAGVHEQYF.

This sequence joins TRBV6-5 and TRBJ2-6; perhaps TRBD2 as D (5 bases). This CDR3 comprises 15 residues. V lost 5 bases, J lost 0 bases, and 8 bases lay in between. CDR1 is MNHEY, CDR2 SVGAGI, per germline. The chain's CDR3 is CASSRGASGANVLTF. The CDR3 DNA sequence: TGTGCCAGCAGTCGGGGAGCCTCTGGGGCCAACGTCCTGACTTTC.

The V and J genes are TRBV27 and TRBJ2-7; the D is unclear. Germline CDR1 reads MNHEY; CDR2 reads SMNVEV (reference sequence). Trimming took 3 bases from V and 5 from J, leaving 17 bases between them. The CDR3 is 15 residues long. The CDR3: CASSFPSVPINEQYF. The CDR3 nucleotides are TGTGCCAGCAGTTTCCCATCGGTCCCCATTAACGAGCAGTACTTC.

This chain uses TRBV9 with TRBJ2-3; perhaps TRBD2 as D (6 bases). The germline V and J ends were trimmed by 7 bases and 0 bases, with 12 bases remaining between them. Germline V lookup: CDR1 SGDLS, CDR2 YYNGEE. The CDR3 extends over 14 amino acids. CDR3 DNA sequence: TGTGCCAGCTCGCTAGCGACTAGCACAGATACGCAGTATTTT. This codes for CASSLATSTDTQYF.

The chain carries TRBV29-1 and TRBJ2-5; tentatively, D is TRBD1 or TRBD2 (5 bases each). Germline-derived CDR1 and CDR2 are SQVTM and ANQGSEA. The V end lost 6 bases, the J end lost 0 bases, and 14 bases lay between the germline ends. The CDR3 loop spans 14 amino acids. The CDR3 DNA follows: TGCAGCGTCGCGTACGGGACGGACCAAGAGACCCAGTACTTC. Protein product: CSVAYGTDQETQYF. The whole variable domain, remainder taken from reference TRBV29-1 and TRBJ2-5, is SAVISQKPSRDICQRGTSLTIQCQVDSQVTMMFWYRQQPGQSLTLIATANQGSEATYESGFVIDKFPISRPNLTFSTLTVSNMSPEDSSIYLCSVAYGTDQETQYFGPGTRLLVL.

The rearrangement joins TRBV30 to TRBJ2-1; 10 bases fit TRBD2. The ends lost 0 bases at V and 10 bases at J; junction bases unmatched: 9. This CDR3 comprises 15 residues. The germline gives CDR1 GTSNPN, CDR2 SVGIG (reference sequence). This CDR3 is CAWSVGLAGEYEQFF. CDR3 DNA: TGTGCCTGGAGTGTGGGGCTAGCGGGAGAATACGAGCAGTTCTTC.

V gene TRBV7-2 combines with J gene TRBJ2-1, with 13 bases fitting TRBD2. This CDR3 comprises 17 residues. The germline V gene encodes CDR1 SGHTA and CDR2 FQGNSA. Unmatched junction bases numbered 6, after V lost 5 bases and J lost 2 bases. The CDR3 reads CASSGGTSGAAYNEQFF. The CDR3 bases are TGTGCCAGCAGCGGCGGGACTAGCGGGGCTGCCTACAATGAGCAGTTCTTC. The whole variable domain, remainder taken from reference TRBV7-2 and TRBJ2-1, is GAGVSQSPSNKVTEKGKDVELRCDPISGHTALYWYRQSLGQGLEFLIYFQGNSAPDKSGLPSDRFSAERTGGSVSTLTIQRTQQEDSAVYLCASSGGTSGAAYNEQFFGPGTRLTVL.

The chain combines TRBV28 with TRBJ1-4; TRBD1 matches at 8 bases. The germline V gene has CDR1 MDHEN and CDR2 SYDVKM. The CDR3 consists of 14 residues. Trimming took 5 bases from V and 7 from J; bases not matched to a gene: 6. CDR3 protein: CASSSGQGREKLFF. In DNA, the CDR3 is TGTGCCAGCAGTAGCGGACAGGGTCGTGAAAAACTGTTTTTT.

This sequence joins TRBV6-4 and TRBJ2-1; the D call may be TRBD1 or TRBD2 (5 bases each). Deletions cut 4 bases from V and 4 bases from J, with 11 bases between. The CDR3 totals 14 residues. Germline assignment: CDR1 MRHNA and CDR2 SNTAGT. The CDR3 reads CASSVRGEYNEQFF. CDR3 DNA: TGTGCCAGCAGTGTAAGGGGAGAGTACAATGAGCAGTTCTTC.

The rearrangement links TRBV29-1 to TRBJ2-7; weak D call: TRBD2 (5 bases). V was cut by 7 bases and J by 6 bases, with 10 bases left in between. CDR3 size: 10 residues. Germline V gene lookup returns CDR1 SQVTM and CDR2 ANQGSEA. CDR3 loop: CSAVGVEQYF. In DNA, the CDR3 is TGCAGCGCCGTGGGAGTCGAGCAGTACTTC.

This chain connects TRBV4-1 to TRBJ1-5, with 12 bases fitting TRBD1. J lost 6 bases, V lost 0 bases, and 6 bases had no gene match. The germline gives CDR1 MGHRA, CDR2 YSYEKL. The CDR3 consists of 17 residues. CDR3 sequence reads: CASSQDPGQGASQPQHF. CDR3 coding DNA: TGCGCCAGCAGCCAAGACCCGGGACAGGGGGCCAGTCAGCCCCAGCATTTT.

The chain combines TRBV5-1 with TRBJ2-7, with TRBD1 matching over 7 bases. The length of the CDR3 is 12 residues. Per germline, CDR1 SGHRS and CDR2 YFSETQ. Trimming at V came to 4 bases and at J to 5 bases, leaving 3 bases not matched to a gene. The CDR3 sequence: CASSRGLNEQYF. CDR3 in DNA: TGCGCCAGCAGCAGGGGGCTGAACGAGCAGTACTTC.

This clone showed up just once. CDR3 sequence reads: CASSEFFNTDTQYF. The CDR3 DNA reads TGTGCCAGCAGTGAATTCTTCAACACAGATACGCAGTATTTT. The chain couples TRBV2 to TRBJ2-3; unclear D gene. The CDR3 contains 14 residues. CDR1 SNHLY and CDR2 FYNNEI come from the germline V gene. Trimming cost V 2 bases and J 2 bases, with 8 bases left between them.